Each of the 14 T cell receptor beta chains below was sequenced from the same sample in a study of cytomegalovirus exposure and HLA in healthy donors. PCR employed 60 Vbeta and 13 Jbeta primers. Measured with immunoSEQ multiplex PCR; TCRdb has only the in-frame clones, and not every one. The sample totals around 29,000 clones. Source material: PBMCs. These receptor sequences come from a man aged 25-40 years in good health and CMV-seronegative.

The chain joins TRBV15 to TRBJ1-5; 7 nucleotides agree with TRBD1. This CDR3 contains 16 residues. V lost 3 bases, J lost 0 bases, and 5 bases stayed unmatched. Germline CDR1 and CDR2: LNHNV and YYDKDF (reference sequence). The CDR3 nucleotides are TGTGCCACCAGCAGGGAGGGACAGTTTAGCAATCAGCCCCAGCATTTT. It encodes CATSREGQFSNQPQHF.

The rearrangement links TRBV5-1 to TRBJ2-3; perhaps TRBD1 as D (5 bases). The CDR3 contains 19 residues. Trimming cost V 0 bases and J 3 bases, with 23 bases left between them. CDR1 and CDR2 from the germline V gene are SGHRS and YFSETQ. Written as DNA, the CDR3 is TGCGCCAGCAGCTTGGGACTGCCCAGGACATCCCCTCGGACAGATACGCAGTATTTT. Its translation: CASSLGLPRTSPRTDTQYF.

J is TRBJ1-1 and V is TRBV19, with D unclear. V was cut by 8 bases and J by 3 bases, with 7 bases left in between. CDR1 LNHDA and CDR2 SQIVND come from the germline V gene (reference sequence). This CDR3 contains 11 residues. CDR3 sequence (DNA): TGTGCCAGTTTTACTCACACTGAAGCTTTCTTT. Translation gives CASFTHTEAFF. The full variable domain, in which reference TRBV19 and TRBJ1-1 provide the parts outside the CDR3, is DGGITQSPKYLFRKEGQNVTLSCEQNLNHDAMYWYRQDPGQGLRLIYYSQIVNDFQKGDIAEGYSVSREKKESFPLTVTSAQKNPTAFYLCASFTHTEAFFGQGTRLTVV.

CDR3 sequence: CASSGTGNNQPQHF. The DNA of the CDR3 is TGTGCCAGCTCCGGGACAGGGAACAATCAGCCCCAGCATTTT. This sequence joins TRBV2 and TRBJ1-5, with 9 bases identical to TRBD1. Trimming cost V 8 bases and J 3 bases; bases outside gene matches: 5. The CDR3 has 14 residues. The germline gives CDR1 SNHLY, CDR2 FYNNEI.

The chain is built from TRBV29-1 and TRBJ2-7; 9 positions agree with TRBD1. CDR3 size: 13 residues. The J segment lost 0 bases and the V segment lost 6 bases, leaving 3 bases of the junction unmatched. Germline V lookup: CDR1 SQVTM, CDR2 ANQGSEA. CDR3 coding DNA: TGCAGCGTAAGGACAGGGGACTCCTACGAGCAGTACTTC. This gives the protein CSVRTGDSYEQYF.

The chain links TRBV6-6 to TRBJ2-5; D perhaps matches TRBD2 (6 bases). Germline CDR1 and CDR2: MNHNY and SVGAGI (reference sequence). Trimming removed 3 bases from V and 5 bases from J, with 7 bases in between. This CDR3 spans 12 amino acids. In nucleotides, the CDR3 is TGTGCCAGCAGTTATCGGGGGGAGACCCAGTACTTC. Protein product: CASSYRGETQYF.

The J gene is TRBJ2-7, the V gene TRBV5-1; D possibly corresponds to TRBD1 (6 bases). From germline, CDR1 is SGHRS and CDR2 YFSETQ. The length of the CDR3 is 14 residues. V was clipped by 0 bases and J by 3 bases, with 10 bases between them. Written as DNA, the CDR3 is TGCGCCAGCAGCTTGGTAGGGGGTAGCTACGAGCAGTACTTC. Its translation is CASSLVGGSYEQYF.

The J gene is TRBJ2-6, the V gene TRBV7-3; perhaps TRBD1 as D (6 bases). This CDR3 is built from 16 residues. The germline CDR1 and CDR2 sequences are SGHTA and FQGTGA. V was pared by 5 bases and J by 0 bases, with 11 bases between. The CDR3 sequence is CASSIEGGSGANVLTF. In DNA form, the CDR3 reads TGTGCCAGCAGCATTGAAGGGGGCTCTGGGGCCAACGTCCTGACTTTC.

The V and J genes are TRBV19 and TRBJ2-1; TRBD1 agrees at 9 bases. J lost 3 bases, V lost 5 bases, and 8 bases had no gene match. The CDR3 runs to 16 residues. Germline V gene sequence: CDR1 LNHDA, CDR2 SQIVND (reference sequence). CDR3 loop: CASSLRQGVIYNEQFF. The DNA of the CDR3 is TGTGCCAGTAGTCTTCGACAGGGGGTGATCTACAATGAGCAGTTCTTC.

This chain uses TRBV7-2 with TRBJ2-7; 7 bases map to TRBD1. The length of the CDR3 is 14 residues. Germline CDR1 and CDR2: SGHTA and FQGNSA. Trimming removed 2 bases from V and 1 base from J; junction bases left unmatched: 2. The CDR3 coding sequence is TGTGCCAGCAGCTTATCGGGACAGTCCTACGAGCAGTACTTC. Protein sequence: CASSLSGQSYEQYF.

CDR3 protein: CAISSRGTEAFF. CDR3 DNA: TGTGCCATTAGTTCACGGGGCACTGAAGCTTTCTTT. This rearrangement joins TRBV10-3 to TRBJ1-1, with D hard to call. The V gene lost 9 bases and the J gene lost 4 bases, with 12 bases spanning the gap. Looked up from germline, CDR1 is ENHRY and CDR2 is SYGVKD. The CDR3 is 12 amino acids.

This rearrangement joins TRBV28 to TRBJ1-2; D is unclear. V lost 0 bases and J lost 1, with 6 bases in between. CDR3 length: 14 amino acids. Per germline, CDR1 MDHEN and CDR2 SYDVKM. The CDR3: CASSLWGDNYGYTF. The CDR3 nucleotides are TGTGCCAGCAGTTTATGGGGCGATAACTATGGCTACACCTTC.

The chain carries TRBV2 and TRBJ2-7; TRBD2 matches 11 bases. CDR3 length: 13 amino acids. After removal of 3 bases from V and 6 bases from J, the junction contained 1 base not matched to a gene. Germline CDR1 reads SNHLY; CDR2 reads FYNNEI. In DNA form, the CDR3 reads TGTGCCAGCAGTGATGGGACTAGCGGCGAGCAGTACTTC. It translates to CASSDGTSGEQYF.

The CDR3 reads CASSSGTSGSAEQFF. CDR3 nucleotide sequence: TGTGCCAGCAGTTCCGGGACTAGCGGGAGCGCTGAGCAGTTCTTC. J is TRBJ2-1 and V is TRBV6-5; 14 bases align to TRBD2. Germline V gene sequence: CDR1 MNHEY, CDR2 SVGAGI. CDR3 length equals 15 residues. V dropped 4 bases and J dropped 9; count of bases not matched to a gene: 5.